Ten or more counts support the clone carrying this T cell receptor (beta chain). Its specificity is not known. Two oligonucleotides, mixed equimolar, formed the beta constant-region primer covering TRBC1 and TRBC2. Nested alpha and beta constant-region primers with the SP2 primer drove four PCR rounds on ligated cDNA. TCRdb re-analysed the UMI-ligation and nested PCR reads in MiXCR, keeping a single row per CDR3 protein. The table has roughly 140,000 distinct CDR3 sequences, approximately 17% seen once. This sample is part of a study of naive and memory T cell subsets. CDR1 is KGHSH, CDR2 LQKENI, per germline. J lost 5 bases, V lost 3 bases, and 5 bases had no gene match. The CDR3 length is 15 residues. Findings and caveats of the study: A clonotype means one alpha or beta sequence, not an alpha/beta pair. Especially in CD8 cells, naive repertoires contained a few larger clonotypes, possibly CD45RA-re-expressing memory cells.

The TCR originated in a human donor in good health. Material: naive CD4+ T cells from blood. J is TRBJ1-5 and V is TRBV18; 9 nucleotides agree with TRBD1. DNA of the CDR3: TGTGCCAGCTCACCCCAGACAGGGGGAGATCAGCCCCAGCATTTT. It encodes CASSPQTGGDQPQHF.